The entry below describes one TCR beta chain. V shed 4 bases and J shed 3 bases, with 9 bases lying between them. The CDR3 is made up of 13 amino acids. The data derive from a study of glioma-infiltrating T cells. Using RNA template, CDR3s of TCR alpha and beta were amplified with iRepertoire arm-PCR. TCRdb called the multiplex PCR reads again in MiXCR, with one record for every CDR3 protein. This table has under 200,000 distinct CDR3 sequences, approximately 40% appearing once. Sequenced sample: glioma tissue, nonneoplastic brain tissue, or PBMCs (not recorded which). V usage is TRBV12-3 or TRBV12-4 and J usage is TRBJ1-1; D is possibly TRBD1 (5 bases). This clonotype was sampled from a human donor with low-grade glioma or glioblastoma, undergoing nonglioma brain surgery, or in good health (not recorded which). CDR3: CASSSRQHTEAFF. The CDR3 DNA sequence: TGTGCCAGCAGTTCTAGACAGCACACTGAAGCTTTCTTT.